The rows below give T cell receptor beta chains drawn from one sample of a study of T-cell reconstitution after alpha-beta-depleted transplantation in children. TCRdb independently ran MiXCR on the PCR reads; one entry per CDR3 protein. The repertoire holds some 300,000 distinct CDR3 sequences, with roughly 7.8% as singletons. Sequencing was performed on peripheral blood, taken 360 days after TCRalphabeta/CD19-depleted stem cell transplant. These receptors were collected from a female patient aged 2-10 years who had a stem cell transplant for Fanconi anemia, so the T cells may come from the graft donor. Both conserved end residues are part of each CDR3. The D gene is left open where the match is weak. The size of a clone is reported for some rows only, either as once, few or many, or as a class for expanded clones.

j_call v_call clone_size d_call cdr3_aa cdr3_nt
TRBJ2-3 TRBV20-1 many TRBD2 CSASITSGGTDTQYF TGCAGTGCTTCGATAACTAGCGGGGGAACAGATACGCAGTATTTT
TRBJ2-2 TRBV6-2/TRBV6-3 - TRBD2 CASSSGTSGVRLDSGELFF TGTGCCAGCAGTTCCGGGACTAGCGGGGTTCGTCTTGATTCCGGGGAGCTGTTTTTT
TRBJ2-2 TRBV27 - TRBD1 CASSLGQGVAGELFF TGTGCCAGCAGTTTAGGACAGGGGGTGGCCGGGGAGCTGTTTTTT
TRBJ2-5 TRBV12-3/TRBV12-4 many - CASSPFSEGETQYF TGTGCCAGCAGTCCATTTAGCGAGGGAGAGACCCAGTACTTC
TRBJ2-1 TRBV2 many - CASSGSKGTANEQFF TGTGCCAGCAGTGGTTCGAAGGGAACAGCCAATGAGCAGTTCTTC
TRBJ1-2 TRBV7-6 few TRBD1 CASSLNNRGFGYGYTF TGTGCCAGCAGCCTCAACAACAGGGGATTCGGCTATGGCTACACCTTC
TRBJ1-3 TRBV7-2 many - CASSPQPPAIYF TGTGCCAGCAGCCCTCAACCACCGGCCATATATTTT
TRBJ1-1 TRBV6-2/TRBV6-3 many - CASSYSREAEAFF TGTGCCAGCAGTTACTCGCGGGAGGCTGAAGCTTTCTTT
TRBJ1-5 TRBV6-2/TRBV6-3 - TRBD1 CASSPRQGSKFEAPQHF TGTGCCAGCAGTCCCCGACAGGGGTCTAAATTTGAGGCGCCCCAGCATTTT
TRBJ1-2 TRBV21-1 - - CASSKGTGGNYGYTF TGTGCCAGCAGCAAGGGGACAGGGGGTAACTATGGCTACACCTTC
TRBJ2-3 TRBV14 few TRBD2 CASSQIPGLAGDTQYF TGTGCCAGCAGCCAAATACCGGGACTAGCGGGAGATACGCAGTATTTT
TRBJ1-3 TRBV28 few - CASSLVGASGNTIYF TGTGCCAGCAGTTTGGTGGGGGCTTCTGGAAACACCATATATTTT
TRBJ2-5 TRBV20-1 many - CSARDGGPKETQYF TGCAGTGCTAGAGATGGAGGGCCCAAAGAGACCCAGTACTTC
TRBJ1-2 TRBV24-1 few - CATSDKGSSYGYTF TGTGCCACCAGTGATAAGGGCAGCTCCTATGGCTACACCTTC
TRBJ1-1 TRBV3-1 few TRBD1 CASSPYGTANTEAFF TGTGCCAGCAGCCCTTACGGGACAGCGAACACTGAAGCTTTCTTT
TRBJ1-1 TRBV20-1 few - CSASLKTPEAFF TGCAGTGCTAGTCTAAAGACACCTGAAGCTTTCTTT
TRBJ2-3 TRBV4-3 few - CASSQMRHADTQYF TGCGCCAGCAGCCAAATGAGACATGCCGATACGCAGTATTTT
TRBJ2-1 TRBV7-9 many TRBD2 CASSFTSGGYSEQFF TGTGCCAGCAGCTTTACTAGCGGGGGGTATAGTGAGCAGTTCTTC
TRBJ2-7 TRBV4-2 many TRBD2 CASSPQRGGNEQYF TGTGCCAGCAGCCCACAGCGCGGGGGGAACGAGCAGTACTTC
TRBJ2-6 TRBV4-2 many TRBD2 CASTQGLAGPRSGANVLTF TGTGCCAGCACCCAGGGACTAGCGGGGCCCCGCTCTGGGGCCAACGTCCTGACTTTC
TRBJ2-7 TRBV21-1 few - CASSPQRERAPYYEQYF TGTGCCAGCAGCCCCCAACGAGAGAGGGCTCCTTACTACGAGCAGTACTTC
TRBJ1-2 TRBV20-1 many - CSAPFYGYTF TGCAGTGCTCCTTTCTATGGCTACACCTTC
TRBJ2-7 TRBV18 - - CASSPKGIRSEQYF TGTGCCAGCTCACCAAAAGGAATCAGGTCGGAGCAGTACTTC
TRBJ1-6 TRBV11-2 - - CASSLAPRGRHSPLHF TGTGCCAGCAGCTTAGCTCCCCGGGGTAGGCATTCACCCCTCCACTTT
TRBJ2-5 TRBV2 few - CASSDLGLGETQYF TGTGCCAGCAGTGATCTAGGGCTGGGAGAGACCCAGTACTTC
TRBJ1-1 TRBV4-1 many TRBD1 CASSQDSPGQNLNTEAFF TGCGCCAGCAGCCAAGATTCCCCGGGACAGAATTTGAACACTGAAGCTTTCTTT
TRBJ1-5 TRBV10-3 few TRBD1 CAISDGTGENQPQHF TGTGCCATCAGTGATGGGACAGGGGAAAACCAGCCCCAGCATTTT
TRBJ2-3 TRBV6-2/TRBV6-3 many - CASFGESTDTQYF TGTGCCAGCTTCGGGGAGAGCACAGATACGCAGTATTTT
TRBJ2-3 TRBV20-1 many TRBD2 CSARVRSGGTALLTQYF TGCAGTGCTAGAGTGAGGTCGGGGGGAACAGCCTTACTCACGCAGTATTTT
TRBJ1-2 TRBV28 many - CASSLREVDGYTF TGTGCCAGCAGTTTACGGGAGGTCGATGGCTACACCTTC
TRBJ1-6 TRBV27 many - CASSFPRSPLHF TGTGCCAGCAGTTTTCCGCGGTCACCCCTCCACTTT
TRBJ1-4 TRBV7-2 few - CASSSRPGREKLFF TGTGCCAGCAGCTCCCGCCCAGGGAGGGAAAAACTGTTTTTT
TRBJ1-6 TRBV12-3/TRBV12-4 many TRBD1 CASSPGTASPLHF TGTGCCAGCAGCCCTGGGACAGCCTCACCCCTCCACTTT
TRBJ1-6 TRBV14 few - CASSQVGRDNSPLHF TGTGCCAGCAGCCAAGTTGGGAGGGATAATTCACCCCTCCACTTT
TRBJ2-7 TRBV7-8 many - CASSSTVTGYSYEQYF TGTGCCAGCAGCTCCACGGTAACAGGGTACTCCTACGAGCAGTACTTC
TRBJ1-2 TRBV7-6 few TRBD1 CASSHQGQGAWGYTF TGTGCCAGCAGCCATCAGGGACAGGGGGCATGGGGCTACACCTTC
TRBJ2-7 TRBV13 many - CASSLQGPYEQYF TGTGCCAGCAGCTTACAGGGTCCCTACGAGCAGTACTTC
TRBJ1-2 TRBV20-1 few - CSARTGTNYGYTF TGCAGTGCTAGAACAGGGACTAACTATGGCTACACCTTC
TRBJ1-4 TRBV28 many - CASSTYRQYEKLFF TGTGCCAGCAGTACGTACAGGCAGTATGAAAAACTGTTTTTT
TRBJ2-7 TRBV5-1 - - CASSLLGYYEQYF TGCGCCAGCAGCTTGTTAGGCTACTACGAGCAGTACTTC
TRBJ1-2 TRBV29-1 many - CSATWALKRGYTF TGCAGCGCAACCTGGGCGTTGAAAAGGGGCTACACCTTC
TRBJ2-1 TRBV7-3 many TRBD2 CASGTSGGNEQFF TGTGCCAGCGGGACTAGCGGGGGGAATGAGCAGTTCTTC
TRBJ1-2 TRBV3-1 many - CASSQGGLTNYGYTF TGTGCCAGCAGCCAAGGGGGACTAACTAACTATGGCTACACCTTC
TRBJ1-2 TRBV28 few TRBD1 CASSSSGGNYGYTF TGTGCCAGCAGTTCGTCAGGGGGCAACTATGGCTACACCTTC
TRBJ2-1 TRBV12-3/TRBV12-4 many - CASRGPVEHEQFF TGTGCCAGCAGGGGCCCGGTAGAGCATGAGCAGTTCTTC
TRBJ2-3 TRBV5-1 many - CASSLAHRGMDTQYF TGCGCCAGCAGCTTGGCCCATAGAGGGATGGATACGCAGTATTTT
TRBJ2-1 TRBV28 few TRBD2 CASSFGLAGGPSSYNEQFF TGTGCCAGCAGTTTCGGACTAGCGGGAGGGCCGAGCTCCTACAATGAGCAGTTCTTC
TRBJ1-1 TRBV27 many - CASSLQGPARAFF TGTGCCAGCAGTCTCCAGGGCCCGGCAAGGGCTTTCTTT
TRBJ2-3 TRBV7-9 many TRBD2 CASSLGAGGPADTQYF TGTGCCAGCAGCTTAGGAGCGGGGGGGCCCGCAGATACGCAGTATTTT
TRBJ2-1 TRBV29-1 many TRBD2 CSSGGEGNEQFF TGCAGCTCCGGGGGGGAGGGCAATGAGCAGTTCTTC
TRBJ2-2 TRBV7-8 many - CASTPRSDGELFF TGTGCCAGCACCCCTCGCAGTGACGGGGAGCTGTTTTTT
TRBJ1-2 TRBV6-5 few - CASSYGLGARAYGYTF TGTGCCAGCAGTTACGGACTCGGGGCGCGGGCATATGGCTACACCTTC
TRBJ2-5 TRBV6-5 many - CASSPGLMGTQYF TGTGCCAGCAGTCCGGGCCTCATGGGGACCCAGTACTTC
TRBJ2-5 TRBV9 many - CASSVELQGGQETQYF TGTGCCAGCAGCGTAGAGTTACAAGGTGGGCAAGAGACCCAGTACTTC